The clone carrying this T cell receptor beta chain was counted many times. The CDR3 extends 3 residues past the end of the read, so its final part is completed from the germline J gene. Per the germline V gene, CDR1 is MNHNS and CDR2 is SASEGT. This CDR3 has 14 residues. V lost 3 bases, J lost 2 bases, and 11 bases lay in between. CVID and control samples used equivalent genomic DNA input. TCRdb keeps only in-frame clones here, not all; method: immunoSEQ multiplex PCR. The sample is made up of about 43,000 clones, none counted only once. This sample was included in a study of T cell clonality in common variable immunodeficiency.

Sequencing input: peripheral blood mononuclear cells. This clonotype was obtained from a person aged 18 to 69 in good health. This chain connects TRBV6-1 to TRBJ2-7; D might be TRBD2 (5 bases). The DNA read from the CDR3 is TGTGCCAGCAGTGAGAGAGAGGGCCCCTACGAG. Translating it yields CASSEREGPYE. The whole CDR3 sequence is CASSEREGPYEQYF.